This T cell receptor beta chain emerged from a study of T cell responses to AZD1222 COVID-19 vaccine. The study, taken as a whole, reports: In all cases, repertoires were sampled only after the peak T cell response. Two AZD1222 administrations were followed by greater Spike-specific TCR breadth and depth.

Concerning this clone itself: Its specificity is not known.

Profiled with immunoSEQ multiplex PCR; TCRdb holds only in-frame clones, not every one. There are under 150,000 clones in the sample; more than 75% occur only once, and 4% to 6% lies in the top ten. Germline lookup yields CDR1 SQVTM and CDR2 ANQGSEA. The V gene end was trimmed by 6 bases and the J gene end by 6 bases; junction bases not matched to a gene: 8. The CDR3 extends over 14 amino acids. The receptor was derived from an adult in good health. This material consisted of peripheral blood, taken on day 0 of AZD1222 vaccination. This sequence joins TRBV29-1 and TRBJ2-1; TRBD2 matches 10 bases. The DNA of the CDR3 is TGCAGCGTCATAGCGGGAGGCTCTGGCAATGAGCAGTTCTTC. Translating gives CSVIAGGSGNEQFF.